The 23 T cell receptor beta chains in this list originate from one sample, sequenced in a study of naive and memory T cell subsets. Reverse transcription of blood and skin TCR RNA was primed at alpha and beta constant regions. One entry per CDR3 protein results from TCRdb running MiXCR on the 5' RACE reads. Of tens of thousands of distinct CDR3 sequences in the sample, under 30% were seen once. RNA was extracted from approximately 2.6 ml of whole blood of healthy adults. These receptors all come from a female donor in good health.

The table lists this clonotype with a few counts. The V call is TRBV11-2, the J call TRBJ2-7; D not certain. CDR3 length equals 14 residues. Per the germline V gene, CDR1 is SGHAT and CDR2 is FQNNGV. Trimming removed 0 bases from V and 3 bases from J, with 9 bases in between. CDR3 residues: CASSLEFVGYEQYF. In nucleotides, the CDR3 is TGTGCCAGCAGCTTAGAATTTGTAGGCTACGAGCAGTACTTC.

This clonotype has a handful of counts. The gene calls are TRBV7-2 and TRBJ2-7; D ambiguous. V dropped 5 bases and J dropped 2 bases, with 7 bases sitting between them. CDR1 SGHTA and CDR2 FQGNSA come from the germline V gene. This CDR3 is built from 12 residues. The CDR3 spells CASSQTPYEQYF. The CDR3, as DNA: TGTGCCAGCAGCCAAACCCCCTACGAGCAGTACTTC.

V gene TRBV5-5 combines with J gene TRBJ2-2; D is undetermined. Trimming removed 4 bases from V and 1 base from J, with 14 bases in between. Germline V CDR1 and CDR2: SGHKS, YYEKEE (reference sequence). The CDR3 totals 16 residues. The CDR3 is CASSGLEPLNTGELFF. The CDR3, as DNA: TGTGCCAGCAGCGGATTGGAACCTCTGAACACCGGGGAGCTGTTTTTT. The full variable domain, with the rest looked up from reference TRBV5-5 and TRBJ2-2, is DAGVTQSPTHLIKTRGQQVTLRCSPISGHKSVSWYQQVLGQGPQFIFQYYEKEERGRGNFPDRFSARQFPNYSSELNVNALLLGDSALYLCASSGLEPLNTGELFFGEGSRLTVL.

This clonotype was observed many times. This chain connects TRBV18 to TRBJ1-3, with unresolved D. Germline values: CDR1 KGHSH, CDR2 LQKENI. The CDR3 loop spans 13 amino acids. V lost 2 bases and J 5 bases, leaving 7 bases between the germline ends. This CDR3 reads CASSPSQRNTIYF. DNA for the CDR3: TGTGCCAGCTCACCATCGCAAAGAAACACCATATATTTT.

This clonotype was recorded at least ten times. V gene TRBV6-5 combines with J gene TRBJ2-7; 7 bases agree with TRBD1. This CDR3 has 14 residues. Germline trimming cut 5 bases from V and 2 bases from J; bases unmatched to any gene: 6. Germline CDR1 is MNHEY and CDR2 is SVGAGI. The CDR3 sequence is CASSTQGMTYEQYF. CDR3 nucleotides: TGTGCCAGCAGTACACAGGGGATGACCTACGAGCAGTACTTC.

The CDR3 DNA follows: TGTGCCAGCAGCTTAAGGAACCTCCCCGAGCAGTACTTC. Its protein is CASSLRNLPEQYF. The chain joins TRBV7-2 to TRBJ2-7; D is uncertain. This CDR3 has 13 residues. CDR1 and CDR2 (germline): SGHTA, FQGNSA. The V end was cut by 2 bases, the J end by 6 bases, with 11 bases between.

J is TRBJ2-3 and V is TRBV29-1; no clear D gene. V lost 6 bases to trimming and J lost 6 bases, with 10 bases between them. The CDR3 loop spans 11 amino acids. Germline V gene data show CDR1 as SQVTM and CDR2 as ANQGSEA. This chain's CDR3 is CSVTDADTQYF. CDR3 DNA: TGCAGCGTCACTGACGCTGATACGCAGTATTTT.

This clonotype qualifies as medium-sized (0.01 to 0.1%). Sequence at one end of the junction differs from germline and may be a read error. This chain's CDR3 is CSVESGVGHF. DNA of the CDR3: TGCAGCGTTGAATCAGGAGTCGGGCATTTT. The chain recombines TRBV29-1 with TRBJ2-3; D not certain. The V gene's germline CDR1 is SQVTM and CDR2 ANQGSEA. The CDR3 spans 10 residues.

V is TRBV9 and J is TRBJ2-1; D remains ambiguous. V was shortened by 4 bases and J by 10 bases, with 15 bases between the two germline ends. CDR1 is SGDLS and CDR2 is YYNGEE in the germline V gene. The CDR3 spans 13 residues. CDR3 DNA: TGTGCCAGCAGCACCCAGTCGGTCGAGGAGCAGTTCTTC. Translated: CASSTQSVEEQFF.

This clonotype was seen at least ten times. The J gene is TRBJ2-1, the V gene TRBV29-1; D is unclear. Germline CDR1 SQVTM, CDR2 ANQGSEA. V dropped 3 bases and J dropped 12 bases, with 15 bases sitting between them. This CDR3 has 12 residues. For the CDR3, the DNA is TGCAGCGTTGACCCCTCGACTGGGTGGCAGTTCTTC. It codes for CSVDPSTGWQFF.

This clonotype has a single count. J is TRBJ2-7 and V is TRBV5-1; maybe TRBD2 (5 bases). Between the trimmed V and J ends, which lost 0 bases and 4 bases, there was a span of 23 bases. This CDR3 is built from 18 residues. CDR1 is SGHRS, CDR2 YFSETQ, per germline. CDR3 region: CASSLDGRVAGRGYEQYF. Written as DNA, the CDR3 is TGCGCCAGCAGCTTGGACGGGCGGGTTGCGGGCCGAGGATACGAGCAGTACTTC. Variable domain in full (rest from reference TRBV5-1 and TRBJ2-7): KAGVTQTPRYLIKTRGQQVTLSCSPISGHRSVSWYQQTPGQGLQFLFEYFSETQRNKGNFPGRFSGRQFSNSRSEMNVSTLELGDSALYLCASSLDGRVAGRGYEQYFGPGTRLTVT.

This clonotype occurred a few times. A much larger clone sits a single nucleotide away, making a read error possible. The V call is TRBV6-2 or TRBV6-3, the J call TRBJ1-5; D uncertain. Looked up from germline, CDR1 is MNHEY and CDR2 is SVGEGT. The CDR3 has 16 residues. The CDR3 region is CASSYSNLNSNQPQNF. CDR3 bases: TGTGCCAGCAGTTACTCGAATCTGAATAGCAATCAGCCCCAGAATTTT.

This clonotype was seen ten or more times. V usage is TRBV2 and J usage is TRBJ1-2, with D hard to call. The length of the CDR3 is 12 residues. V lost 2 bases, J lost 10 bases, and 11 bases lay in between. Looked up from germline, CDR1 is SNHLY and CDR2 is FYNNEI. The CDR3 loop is CASSERIGDYTF. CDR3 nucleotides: TGTGCCAGCAGTGAAAGGATCGGCGACTACACCTTC.

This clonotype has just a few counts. The CDR3 DNA reads TGTGCCAGCAGTTACTCGAATCTAGCGTCGGATACGCAGTATTTT. Residues: CASSYSNLASDTQYF. The chain is built from TRBV6-5 and TRBJ2-3, with TRBD2 as a possible D gene (6 bases). The V end lost 0 bases, the J end lost 6 bases, and 13 bases lay between the germline ends. Germline V lookup: CDR1 MNHEY, CDR2 SVGAGI. The CDR3 consists of 15 residues.

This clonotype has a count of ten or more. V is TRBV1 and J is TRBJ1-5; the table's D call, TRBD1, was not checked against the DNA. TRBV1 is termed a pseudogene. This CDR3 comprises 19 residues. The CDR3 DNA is TGCACCAGCAGCCAGCGTGTGGGGACCTTAGAATATAGCAATCAGCCCCAGCATTTT. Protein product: CTSSQRVGTLEYSNQPQHF.

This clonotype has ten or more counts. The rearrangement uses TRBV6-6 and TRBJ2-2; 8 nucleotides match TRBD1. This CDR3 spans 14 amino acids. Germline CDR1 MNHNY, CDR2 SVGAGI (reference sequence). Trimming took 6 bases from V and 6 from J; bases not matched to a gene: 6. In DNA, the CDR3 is TGTGCCAGCAGATCCCGGGACAGGTCCGGGGAGCTGTTTTTT. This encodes CASRSRDRSGELFF.

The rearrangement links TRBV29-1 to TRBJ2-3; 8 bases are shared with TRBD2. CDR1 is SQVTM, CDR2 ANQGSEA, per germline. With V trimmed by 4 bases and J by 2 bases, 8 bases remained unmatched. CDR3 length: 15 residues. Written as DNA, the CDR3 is TGCAGCGTTGTATTTGCGGGGGGTTCCACAGATACGCAGTATTTT. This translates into CSVVFAGGSTDTQYF.

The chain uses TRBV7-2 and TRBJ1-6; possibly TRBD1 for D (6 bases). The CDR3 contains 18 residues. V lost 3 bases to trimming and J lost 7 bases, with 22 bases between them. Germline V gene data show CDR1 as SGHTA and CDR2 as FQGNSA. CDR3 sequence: CASSLGLTQGPNNSPLHF. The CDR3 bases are TGTGCCAGCAGCTTGGGCCTTACACAGGGACCCAACAATTCACCCCTCCACTTT.

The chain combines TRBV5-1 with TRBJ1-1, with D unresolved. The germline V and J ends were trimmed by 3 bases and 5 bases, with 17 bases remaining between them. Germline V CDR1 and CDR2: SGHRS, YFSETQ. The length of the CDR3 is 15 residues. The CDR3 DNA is TGCGCCAGCAGCTACTGGGGTCCCGTAGGGACTGAAGCTTTCTTT. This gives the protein CASSYWGPVGTEAFF.

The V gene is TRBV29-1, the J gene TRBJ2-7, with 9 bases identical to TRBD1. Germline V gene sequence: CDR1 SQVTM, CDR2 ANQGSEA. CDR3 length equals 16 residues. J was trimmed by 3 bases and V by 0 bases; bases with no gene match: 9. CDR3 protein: CSVEDFGTGNRYEQYF. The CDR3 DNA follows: TGCAGCGTTGAAGATTTCGGGACAGGGAATCGCTACGAGCAGTACTTC.

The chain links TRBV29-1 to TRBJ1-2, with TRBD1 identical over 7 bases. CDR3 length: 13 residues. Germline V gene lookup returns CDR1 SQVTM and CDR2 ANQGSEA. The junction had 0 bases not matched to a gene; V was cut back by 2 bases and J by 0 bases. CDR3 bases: TGCAGCGTTGAAAGGGGGCCTAACTATGGCTACACCTTC. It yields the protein CSVERGPNYGYTF.

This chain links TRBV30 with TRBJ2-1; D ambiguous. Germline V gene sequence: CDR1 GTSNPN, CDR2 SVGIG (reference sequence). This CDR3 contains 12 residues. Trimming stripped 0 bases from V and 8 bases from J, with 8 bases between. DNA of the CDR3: TGTGCCTGGAGTGTACAAGTCCATGAGCAGTTCTTC. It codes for CAWSVQVHEQFF.

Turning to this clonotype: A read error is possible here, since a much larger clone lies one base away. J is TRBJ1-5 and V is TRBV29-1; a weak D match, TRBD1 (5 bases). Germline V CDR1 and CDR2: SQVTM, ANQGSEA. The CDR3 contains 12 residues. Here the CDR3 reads CSVEVSGQPQNF. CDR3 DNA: TGCAGCGTTGAGGTGTCGGGGCAGCCCCAGAATTTT.